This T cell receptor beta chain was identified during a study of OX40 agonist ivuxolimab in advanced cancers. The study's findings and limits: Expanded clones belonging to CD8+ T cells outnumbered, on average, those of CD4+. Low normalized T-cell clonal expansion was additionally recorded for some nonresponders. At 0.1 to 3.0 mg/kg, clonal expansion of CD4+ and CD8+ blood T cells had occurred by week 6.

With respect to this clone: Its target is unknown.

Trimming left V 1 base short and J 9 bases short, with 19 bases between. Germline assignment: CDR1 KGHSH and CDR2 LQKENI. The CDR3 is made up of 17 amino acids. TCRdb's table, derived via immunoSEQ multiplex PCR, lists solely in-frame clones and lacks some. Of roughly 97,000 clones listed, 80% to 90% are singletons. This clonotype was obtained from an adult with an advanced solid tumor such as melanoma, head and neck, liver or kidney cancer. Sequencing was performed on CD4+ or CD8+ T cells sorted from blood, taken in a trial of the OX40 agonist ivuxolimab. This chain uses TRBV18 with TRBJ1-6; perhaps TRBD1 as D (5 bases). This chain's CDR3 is CASSPLGPFLGSSPLHF. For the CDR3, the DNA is TGTGCCAGCTCACCACTGGGACCTTTCCTGGGGAGTTCACCCCTCCACTTT.